These 32 T cell receptor beta chains came from one sample sequenced in a study of blood T cell repertoires in COVID-19. TCRdb's copy holds only in-frame clones and misses some; the assay was immunoSEQ multiplex PCR. This table has under 30,000 clones, approximately 89% appearing once. Sequencing was carried out using peripheral blood. These receptors originate from a middle-aged man with active COVID-19.

The V gene is TRBV28, the J gene TRBJ2-7; D is possibly TRBD2 (6 bases). The germline V gene has CDR1 MDHEN and CDR2 SYDVKM. The CDR3 sequence is 16 residues long. Trimming removed 3 bases from V and 3 bases from J, with 18 bases in between. Here the CDR3 DNA reads TGTGCCAGCAGTTTCAATTTAGCGGTCCGAAACTACGAGCAGTACTTC. This sequence encodes CASSFNLAVRNYEQYF.

This clone was seen once. The rearrangement links TRBV18 to TRBJ1-2; the match to TRBD1 covers 7 bases. V shed 3 bases and J 5 bases; nucleotides not matched to a gene: 6. CDR1 is KGHSH, CDR2 LQKENI, per germline. This CDR3 is 14 amino acids long. CDR3 coding DNA: TGTGCCAGCTCACCCTTGGCAGGGGGTTATGGCTACACCTTC. Translation gives CASSPLAGGYGYTF.

The V and J genes are TRBV7-2 and TRBJ2-7, with 9 positions matching TRBD1. This CDR3 region has 14 residues. The ends lost 6 bases at V and 5 bases at J; junction bases unmatched: 8. CDR1 is SGHTA, CDR2 FQGNSA, per germline. CDR3 coding DNA: TGTGCCAGCAGTACGGGACAGGGCCCAAACGAGCAGTACTTC. Its protein is CASSTGQGPNEQYF.

The CDR3 sequence: CASSVDPVGRSSQFF. CDR3 coding DNA: TGTGCCAGCAGCGTAGACCCCGTCGGGAGGAGCTCTCAGTTCTTC. The chain links TRBV9 to TRBJ2-1; TRBD2 matches 7 bases. J was trimmed by 13 bases and V by 0 bases; bases with no gene match: 13. The germline CDR1 and CDR2 sequences are SGDLS and YYNGEE. CDR3 length: 15 amino acids. Full variable domain (outside the CDR3, taken from reference TRBV9 and TRBJ2-1): DSGVTQTPKHLITATGQRVTLRCSPRSGDLSVYWYQQSLDQGLQFLIQYYNGEERAKGNILERFSAQQFPDLHSELNLSSLELGDSALYFCASSVDPVGRSSQFFGPGTRLTVL.

The chain couples TRBV29-1 to TRBJ1-4; D is perhaps TRBD1 (5 bases). CDR1 is SQVTM and CDR2 is ANQGSEA in the germline V gene. The CDR3 covers 13 residues. Trimming cost V 3 bases and J 0 bases, with 5 bases left between them. The CDR3 sequence is CSVETATNEKLFF. The DNA for the CDR3 is TGCAGCGTTGAGACAGCAACTAATGAAAAACTGTTTTTT.

This clone was counted a few times. The V gene is TRBV28, the J gene TRBJ1-5; D not certain. This CDR3 is 12 amino acids long. Germline V gives CDR1 MDHEN, CDR2 SYDVKM. V dropped 6 bases and J dropped 7 bases, with 10 bases sitting between them. The CDR3 loop reads CASRTHGQPQHF. The CDR3 DNA is TGTGCCAGCAGGACCCACGGGCAGCCCCAGCATTTT.

This chain connects TRBV27 to TRBJ2-7, with 12 bases identical to TRBD2. The CDR3 covers 14 residues. Germline CDR1 is MNHEY and CDR2 is SMNVEV (reference sequence). With 6 bases clipped from V and 2 bases from J, the junction kept 2 bases outside the gene matches. The CDR3 sequence: CASSRTSGTYEQYF. The CDR3 region has the DNA TGTGCCAGCAGCCGGACTAGCGGGACCTACGAGCAGTACTTC.

V usage is TRBV2 and J usage is TRBJ2-3; perhaps TRBD2 as D (6 bases). The CDR3 sequence is 15 residues long. The V end was cut by 6 bases, the J end by 2 bases, with 15 bases between. Germline V gives CDR1 SNHLY, CDR2 FYNNEI. The CDR3 DNA reads as TGTGCCAGCAGCCTTACTAGCAAACCCACAGATACGCAGTATTTT. Protein: CASSLTSKPTDTQYF. Full variable domain (remainder filled in from reference TRBV2 and TRBJ2-3): EPEVTQTPSHQVTQMGQEVILRCVPISNHLYFYWYRQILGQKVEFLVSFYNNEISEKSEIFDDQFSVERPDGSNFTLKIRSTKLEDSAMYFCASSLTSKPTDTQYFGPGTRLTVL.

The chain has TRBV6-1 and TRBJ2-3; D gene ambiguous. The germline V gene encodes CDR1 MNHNS and CDR2 SASEGT. The CDR3 runs 16 residues. V lost 0 bases to trimming and J lost 6 bases, with 16 bases between them. CDR3: CASSEAGSRMLDTQYF. In DNA, the CDR3 is TGTGCCAGCAGTGAAGCTGGGTCTAGGATGCTTGATACGCAGTATTTT.

This chain uses TRBV7-9 with TRBJ2-1; 7 bases agree with TRBD1. After removal of 5 bases from V and 8 bases from J, the junction contained 12 bases not matched to a gene. The germline gives CDR1 SEHNR, CDR2 FQNEAQ (reference sequence). The CDR3 spans 15 residues. The CDR3 bases are TGTGCCAGCAGCCTAGGAGACAGGGTAATACATGAGCAGTTCTTC. It is translated as CASSLGDRVIHEQFF.

This chain links TRBV5-1 with TRBJ1-4, with TRBD1 as a possible D gene (5 bases). The CDR3 is made up of 15 amino acids. Germline values: CDR1 SGHRS, CDR2 YFSETQ. Trimming cost V 1 base and J 5 bases, with 12 bases left between them. The CDR3 DNA is TGCGCCAGCAGCTTGAGCAGGGCCCCAAATGAAAAACTGTTTTTT. This encodes CASSLSRAPNEKLFF.

This rearrangement joins TRBV5-6 to TRBJ1-2; 9 positions agree with TRBD1. The CDR3 consists of 15 residues. Germline V CDR1 and CDR2: SGHDT, YYEEEE. V was clipped by 0 bases and J by 4 bases; unmatched bases: 4. The CDR3 sequence is CASSLGDRVPYGYTF. CDR3 sequence (DNA): TGTGCCAGCAGCTTGGGGGACAGGGTCCCCTATGGCTACACCTTC.

Written as DNA, the CDR3 is TGTGCCATCAGTGGGACTGGTACGCAGTATTTT. Its protein is CAISGTGTQYF. The rearrangement links TRBV10-3 to TRBJ2-3; tentatively, D is TRBD2 (5 bases). The CDR3 totals 11 residues. Germline lookup yields CDR1 ENHRY and CDR2 SYGVKD. V dropped 4 bases and J dropped 8 bases, with 7 bases sitting between them.

This clone came up a few times. V and J are TRBV9 and TRBJ2-7; 10 positions match TRBD2. Germline CDR1 SGDLS, CDR2 YYNGEE. The trim removed 4 bases at V and 5 bases at J, leaving 9 bases unmatched. The CDR3 consists of 15 residues. CDR3 loop: CASSKRSGRVHEQYF. The CDR3 region has the DNA TGTGCCAGCAGCAAACGAAGCGGGAGGGTCCACGAGCAGTACTTC.

The genes are TRBV4-2 and TRBJ2-7; a possible D gene is TRBD1 (6 bases). The V gene's germline CDR1 is LGHNA and CDR2 YNFKEQ. CDR3 size: 14 residues. V was cut by 4 bases and J by 5 bases, with 15 bases left in between. The CDR3 DNA sequence: TGTGCCAGCAGCCCGAACAGGGTTAGCCACGAGCAGTACTTC. Translated, it gives CASSPNRVSHEQYF.

The V gene is TRBV28, the J gene TRBJ2-3; D is ambiguous. V was trimmed by 5 bases and J by 1 base, leaving 13 bases between them. This CDR3 has 15 amino acids. Germline CDR1 MDHEN, CDR2 SYDVKM. This chain's CDR3 is CASSEHVLGTDTQYF. The CDR3 nucleotides are TGTGCCAGCAGTGAGCACGTGTTGGGCACAGATACGCAGTATTTT.

The V call is TRBV6-5, the J call TRBJ1-5; D is possibly TRBD1 (6 bases). This CDR3 is built from 13 residues. CDR1 and CDR2 (germline): MNHEY, SVGAGI. The V and J ends lost 10 bases and 6 bases respectively, with 16 bases between them. The chain's CDR3 is CATLGGGGQPQHF. CDR3 nucleotide sequence: TGTGCCACCCTTGGGGGGGGCGGTCAGCCCCAGCATTTT.

The rearrangement uses TRBV7-2 and TRBJ2-1; TRBD1 matches 10 bases. There are 16 residues in the CDR3. V shed 2 bases and J 6 bases; nucleotides not matched to a gene: 7. Germline V gene lookup returns CDR1 SGHTA and CDR2 FQGNSA. Here the CDR3 reads CASSLQTGGAGNEQFF. DNA for the CDR3: TGTGCCAGCAGCTTACAGACAGGGGGCGCGGGCAATGAGCAGTTCTTC.

This chain links TRBV7-9 with TRBJ1-4; D ambiguous. Deletions cut 5 bases from V and 7 bases from J, with 20 bases between. Germline V gene sequence: CDR1 SEHNR, CDR2 FQNEAQ (reference sequence). The CDR3 runs to 16 residues. CDR3 in amino acids: CASSPMGGRPGEKLFF. The CDR3 region has the DNA TGTGCCAGCAGCCCAATGGGTGGTCGACCGGGTGAAAAACTGTTTTTT.

This clone was counted once. This rearrangement joins TRBV4-1 to TRBJ2-3; tentatively, D is TRBD2 (7 bases). Germline CDR1 and CDR2: MGHRA and YSYEKL. The CDR3 is 15 residues long. V gave up 0 bases and J gave up 4 bases, with 11 bases separating them. The DNA of the CDR3 is TGCGCCAGCAGCCAAGATAGGGGGGGACCAGATACGCAGTATTTT. It encodes CASSQDRGGPDTQYF.

The rearrangement uses TRBV10-1 and TRBJ2-7, with a tentative D call TRBD2 (5 bases). Per the germline V gene, CDR1 is WNHNN and CDR2 is SYGVQD (reference sequence). Between the trimmed V and J ends, which lost 3 bases and 2 bases, there was a span of 11 bases. CDR3 length equals 14 residues. CDR3 region: CASSDRKRPYEQYF. The CDR3 DNA is TGCGCCAGCAGTGATAGAAAGCGGCCCTACGAGCAGTACTTC.

V usage is TRBV6-4 and J usage is TRBJ2-1, with 10 bases fitting TRBD2. Trimming cost V 3 bases and J 8 bases; bases outside gene matches: 10. From germline, CDR1 is MRHNA and CDR2 SNTAGT. The CDR3 has 16 amino acids. The CDR3 loop is CASSETSGINLDEQFF. The DNA for the CDR3 is TGTGCCAGCAGTGAAACTAGCGGGATCAACTTGGATGAGCAGTTCTTC.

This chain uses TRBV19 with TRBJ1-1; a weak D match, TRBD1 (5 bases). CDR1 and CDR2 (germline): LNHDA, SQIVND (reference sequence). The CDR3 totals 16 residues. V lost 4 bases and J 1 base, leaving 16 bases between the germline ends. This chain's CDR3 is CASSTDQQTGNTEAFF. The DNA for the CDR3 is TGTGCCAGTAGTACAGACCAGCAAACAGGGAACACTGAAGCTTTCTTT.

This clone is a singleton in its sample. The CDR3 DNA sequence: TGCGCCAGCAGCCGGTCCGTTCAGGGGTTTTATAATTCACCCCTCCACTTT. Encoded protein: CASSRSVQGFYNSPLHF. The chain joins TRBV5-1 to TRBJ1-6, with D perhaps TRBD1 (6 bases). In germline, CDR1 is SGHRS, CDR2 YFSETQ. Trimming shortened V by 4 bases and J by 4 bases, and 18 bases separated the two germline ends. The CDR3 runs to 17 residues.

This clone was counted once. The chain carries TRBV19 and TRBJ2-6; D gene ambiguous. The CDR3 length is 15 residues. The V end was cut by 3 bases, the J end by 1 base, with 7 bases between. From germline, CDR1 is LNHDA and CDR2 SQIVND (reference sequence). The CDR3 DNA sequence: TGTGCCAGTAGTATCCATCGGTCTGGGGCCAACGTCCTGACTTTC. It encodes CASSIHRSGANVLTF. Together with reference TRBV19 and TRBJ2-6, the CDR3 gives the full variable domain: DGGITQSPKYLFRKEGQNVTLSCEQNLNHDAMYWYRQDPGQGLRLIYYSQIVNDFQKGDIAEGYSVSREKKESFPLTVTSAQKNPTAFYLCASSIHRSGANVLTFGAGSRLTVL.

The V and J genes are TRBV2 and TRBJ1-6; possibly TRBD1 for D (6 bases). Trimming pared 6 bases from V and 7 bases from J, leaving 19 bases between. The CDR3 covers 16 residues. The V gene's germline CDR1 is SNHLY and CDR2 FYNNEI. Here the CDR3 reads CASRGGGGSTNSPLHF. CDR3 sequence (DNA): TGTGCCAGCAGGGGAGGGGGTGGTTCCACAAATTCACCCCTCCACTTT.

This clone is termed medium-sized. The rearrangement links TRBV4-3 to TRBJ2-6; perhaps TRBD2 as D (5 bases). V lost 1 base and J 2 bases, leaving 9 bases between the germline ends. Germline values: CDR1 LGHNA, CDR2 YSLEER. The CDR3 consists of 16 residues. The CDR3 DNA is TGCGCCAGCAGCCAAGGAGGGCCGACTGGGGCCAACGTCCTGACTTTC. As protein: CASSQGGPTGANVLTF.

The chain carries TRBV4-3 and TRBJ1-2; a weak D match, TRBD1 (6 bases). The germline V and J ends were trimmed by 0 bases and 8 bases, with 16 bases remaining between them. This CDR3 contains 15 residues. The germline CDR1 and CDR2 sequences are LGHNA and YSLEER. In nucleotides, the CDR3 is TGCGCCAGCAGCCAAGATAGGGCAGGACAGTTAGGCTACACCTTC. It yields the protein CASSQDRAGQLGYTF.

The rearrangement uses TRBV5-1 and TRBJ1-2; D gene ambiguous. The V and J ends lost 2 bases and 7 bases respectively, with 12 bases between them. In germline, CDR1 is SGHRS, CDR2 YFSETQ. The CDR3 contains 13 residues. The CDR3 region is CASSFEGTSGYTF. In DNA form, the CDR3 reads TGCGCCAGCAGCTTTGAGGGAACTTCTGGCTACACCTTC. Full variable domain (rest looked up from reference TRBV5-1 and TRBJ1-2): KAGVTQTPRYLIKTRGQQVTLSCSPISGHRSVSWYQQTPGQGLQFLFEYFSETQRNKGNFPGRFSGRQFSNSRSEMNVSTLELGDSALYLCASSFEGTSGYTFGSGTRLTVV.

In this sample, this clone turned up once. The chain combines TRBV21-1 with TRBJ1-1; the table's TRBD1 call for D was not verified on the DNA. TRBV21-1 is a listed pseudogene. This CDR3 has 14 amino acids. In DNA, the CDR3 is TGTGCCAGCAGCACGGGACAGTTGAACACTGAAGCTTTCTTT. Translated, it gives CASSTGQLNTEAFF.

The V gene is TRBV6-2 or TRBV6-3, the J gene TRBJ2-1, with 11 positions matching TRBD2. Per the germline V gene, CDR1 is MNHEY and CDR2 is SVGEGT. The trim removed 5 bases at V and 3 bases at J, leaving 3 bases unmatched. This CDR3 comprises 15 residues. CDR3 in amino acids: CASSLLAGDYNEQFF. The CDR3 nucleotides are TGTGCCAGCAGTCTACTAGCGGGGGACTACAATGAGCAGTTCTTC.

This clone was observed once. J is TRBJ2-5 and V is TRBV12-3 or TRBV12-4; 9 bases align to TRBD1. CDR3 length: 13 amino acids. J was trimmed by 4 bases and V by 8 bases; bases with no gene match: 5. CDR3 in amino acids: CASGTGSAETQYF. CDR3 DNA sequence: TGTGCCAGCGGGACAGGGTCGGCAGAGACCCAGTACTTC.